Included here is one T cell receptor beta chain sequence, with context. In the original workflow: From reference gene primer amplification, estimates of nucleated cell counts were derived. The table came from immunoSEQ multiplex PCR; TCRdb's copy has only in-frame clones and leaves some out. The V and J calls and clone size were taken over from that table, and D and trimming were inferred from the DNA. The sample carries about 270,000 clones, about 89% recorded once. This sample was taken from a study of blood T cell repertoires in COVID-19. The length of the CDR3 is 15 residues. Per the germline V gene, CDR1 is SGHNT and CDR2 is YENEEA. Between the trimmed V and J ends, which lost 5 bases and 1 base, there was a span of 11 bases.

The sequence was obtained from a man aged 35 to 55 with active or convalescent COVID-19. Sequencing input: peripheral blood. The chain uses TRBV11-3 and TRBJ2-2; perhaps TRBD2 as D (6 bases). The DNA of the CDR3 is TGTGCCAGCAGCCGGGGCGGGGTGAACACCGGGGAGCTGTTTTTT. Its translation: CASSRGGVNTGELFF.